This TCR beta chain is from a study of blood T cell repertoires in COVID-19. About the study: Samples came from the United States, Italy and Spain, spanning acute and convalescent COVID-19. PBMCs, B-cell-depleted T cells, or T cells provided the cDNA or gDNA that made up the material.

Enrolled during active infection, Seattle patients were then followed longitudinally. Per the original data handling: From reference gene primer amplification, estimates of nucleated cell counts were derived. Method: immunoSEQ multiplex PCR; TCRdb's copy keeps in-frame clones and lacks some. The V and J calls and the clone size are those of that table, but D and trimming were determined from the DNA. There are over 200,000 clones in the sample; about nine tenths occur only once, and around 2.6% lies in the top ten. This CDR3 is built from 14 residues. V was clipped by 5 bases and J by 3 bases; unmatched bases: 7. Per germline, CDR1 SGHAT and CDR2 FQNNGV.

This sequence joins TRBV11-2 and TRBJ2-7, with 7 bases matching TRBD1. The clonotype originates from a person aged 18 to 29 with COVID-19, enrolled during active disease. The sample was peripheral blood. This CDR3 is CASSDRDRFYEQYF. For the CDR3, the DNA is TGTGCCAGCAGCGACCGGGACAGATTCTACGAGCAGTACTTC.